This T cell receptor beta chain was recovered during a study of yellow fever vaccine responses in identical twins. The junction had 2 bases not matched to a gene; V was cut back by 3 bases and J by 1 base. The CDR3 length is 15 residues. Germline V lookup: CDR1 MDHEN, CDR2 SYDVKM. TCRdb reprocessed the RT-PCR reads with MiXCR, giving one entry per CDR3 protein. The table has 5,500 to 8,000 distinct CDR3 sequences, 86% seen once. The clonotype originates from a woman aged 18-29 years who received the yellow fever vaccine. The sample consisted of T cells from blood (PBMCs), unsorted or a sorted subset (not recorded which), taken before or after yellow fever vaccination (not recorded which). The chain joins TRBV28 to TRBJ2-5; 10 bases agree with TRBD2. CDR3 nucleotide sequence: TGTGCCAGCAGTTTCAGCGGGGGGGGCCAAGAGACCCAGTACTTC. This sequence encodes CASSFSGGGQETQYF.